One and the same sample provided the 26 T cell receptor beta chains below, sequenced in a study of STAT5B mutations in CD4+ large granular lymphocyte leukemia. Using immunoSEQ multiplex PCR, the repertoire was profiled, and TCRdb retains in-frame clones only, with some absent. Among about 38,000 clones listed, about four fifths were seen once. Sequencing was performed on CD4+ T cells from blood buffy coats. The receptors come from a human donor in good health.

The V call is TRBV5-1, the J call TRBJ1-3, with TRBD1 matching 10 bases. The junction had 14 bases not matched to a gene; V was cut back by 5 bases and J by 3 bases. CDR1 is SGHRS, CDR2 YFSETQ, per germline. The CDR3 totals 18 residues. In DNA form, the CDR3 reads TGCGCCAGCAGGACAAAACCGGGACAGGGGAATTTTGGAAACACCATATATTTT. This sequence encodes CASRTKPGQGNFGNTIYF.

This clone was counted between two and nine times. The chain carries TRBV5-6 and TRBJ2-3; weak D call: TRBD2 (7 bases). The germline V gene encodes CDR1 SGHDT and CDR2 YYEEEE. V lost 1 base and J 2 bases, leaving 14 bases between the germline ends. CDR3 size: 16 residues. The CDR3 is CASSLRGGQNTDTQYF. CDR3 DNA: TGTGCCAGCAGCTTGAGGGGGGGCCAAAACACAGATACGCAGTATTTT.

This clone showed up just once. The chain is built from TRBV29-1 and TRBJ1-4; D is uncertain. Trimming removed 5 bases from V and 6 bases from J, with 13 bases in between. This CDR3 comprises 13 residues. From germline, CDR1 is SQVTM and CDR2 ANQGSEA. The CDR3 DNA reads TGCAGCGTTCGGGCACAGAGGGATGAAAAACTGTTTTTT. This gives the protein CSVRAQRDEKLFF.

The chain couples TRBV6-7 to TRBJ1-2, with D uncertain. TRBV6-7 is an ORF, with its function uncertain. The length of the CDR3 is 16 residues. The ends were cut back, 2 bases at V and 1 base at J, with 14 bases in the middle. The CDR3 reads CASSYPIRRINYGYTF. The CDR3 bases are TGTGCCAGCAGTTACCCGATAAGACGGATTAACTATGGCTACACCTTC.

This clone occurred a few times. The chain uses TRBV2 and TRBJ2-5; a possible D gene is TRBD1 (7 bases). V lost 3 bases to trimming and J lost 7 bases, with 15 bases between them. Germline V lookup: CDR1 SNHLY, CDR2 FYNNEI. CDR3 length: 14 amino acids. CDR3 protein: CASSDGGGGPTQYF. DNA for the CDR3: TGTGCCAGCAGTGACGGCGGAGGGGGCCCGACCCAGTACTTC. Full variable domain (missing parts from reference TRBV2 and TRBJ2-5): EPEVTQTPSHQVTQMGQEVILRCVPISNHLYFYWYRQILGQKVEFLVSFYNNEISEKSEIFDDQFSVERPDGSNFTLKIRSTKLEDSAMYFCASSDGGGGPTQYFGPGTRLLVL.

This clone was counted between two and nine times. The V call is TRBV5-1, the J call TRBJ2-6, with D perhaps given as TRBD1 or TRBD2 (5 bases each). From germline, CDR1 is SGHRS and CDR2 YFSETQ. Trimming cost V 0 bases and J 3 bases, with 16 bases left between them. The CDR3 consists of 18 residues. CDR3: CASSLGQFGGGGANVLTF. Written as DNA, the CDR3 is TGCGCCAGCAGCTTGGGGCAGTTCGGTGGGGGTGGGGCCAACGTCCTGACTTTC.

This clone was picked up one time. V is TRBV6-1 and J is TRBJ2-3; D is unresolved. Deletions cut 4 bases from V and 2 bases from J, with 10 bases between. The V gene's germline CDR1 is MNHNS and CDR2 SASEGT. CDR3 length: 14 amino acids. CDR3 region: CASSAATYTDTQYF. The CDR3 DNA is TGTGCCAGCAGTGCGGCTACTTACACAGATACGCAGTATTTT.

The genes are TRBV21-1 and TRBJ2-1; the table gives TRBD2 as D, unverified against the DNA. TRBV21-1 is a pseudogene. CDR3 length equals 16 residues. This CDR3 is CASSKAGTLIYNEQFF. For the CDR3, the DNA is TGTGCCAGCAGCAAAGCAGGGACTCTTATCTACAATGAGCAGTTCTTC.

This clone was observed a few times. The DNA of the CDR3 is TGTGCCAGCAGTGTTACAGGACTAGTTTACGAGCAGTACTTC. It is translated as CASSVTGLVYEQYF. The J gene is TRBJ2-7, the V gene TRBV6-1; 7 bases are a match to TRBD2. V shed 4 bases, J shed 4 bases, and the junction held 7 bases outside the gene matches. This CDR3 contains 14 residues. In germline, CDR1 is MNHNS, CDR2 SASEGT.

The chain recombines TRBV11-2 with TRBJ2-7; TRBD2 might be the D (5 bases). The V end was cut by 5 bases, the J end by 2 bases, with 13 bases between. The germline V gene has CDR1 SGHAT and CDR2 FQNNGV. The CDR3 totals 14 residues. CDR3 sequence (DNA): TGTGCCAGCAGCGCGTCATCGGAGGCCTACGAGCAGTACTTC. This sequence encodes CASSASSEAYEQYF.

This chain connects TRBV4-1 to TRBJ1-2; the D is unclear. The germline V and J ends were trimmed by 0 bases and 3 bases, with 11 bases remaining between them. The CDR3 spans 15 residues. Germline assignment: CDR1 MGHRA and CDR2 YSYEKL. The CDR3 loop is CASSQEEQGHYGYTF. CDR3 bases: TGCGCCAGCAGCCAAGAGGAACAAGGTCACTATGGCTACACCTTC.

This sequence joins TRBV28 and TRBJ1-6, with 9 bases fitting TRBD1. Looked up from germline, CDR1 is MDHEN and CDR2 is SYDVKM. V lost 5 bases and J lost 18; bases outside the gene matches: 8. The length of the CDR3 is 12 residues. Written as DNA, the CDR3 is TGTGCCAGCAGTAAAGGACAGGGGACGCCCCACTTT. It encodes CASSKGQGTPHF.

The V call is TRBV18, the J call TRBJ2-7; no clear D. Trimming cost V 0 bases and J 0 bases, with 15 bases left between them. Per germline, CDR1 KGHSH and CDR2 LQKENI. This CDR3 region has 17 residues. The CDR3, as DNA: TGTGCCAGCTCACCACCGGGCTTCCCGGGCGGCTCCTACGAGCAGTACTTC. Its protein product is CASSPPGFPGGSYEQYF.

The genes are TRBV5-1 and TRBJ2-3; TRBD1 agrees at 9 bases. Germline V CDR1 and CDR2: SGHRS, YFSETQ. The CDR3 length is 15 residues. V gave up 5 bases and J gave up 3 bases; unmatched junction bases: 7. CDR3 in amino acids: CASRTGTGSTDTQYF. CDR3 nucleotide sequence: TGCGCCAGCAGAACCGGGACAGGGTCGACAGATACGCAGTATTTT. The full variable domain, with the rest looked up from reference TRBV5-1 and TRBJ2-3, is KAGVTQTPRYLIKTRGQQVTLSCSPISGHRSVSWYQQTPGQGLQFLFEYFSETQRNKGNFPGRFSGRQFSNSRSEMNVSTLELGDSALYLCASRTGTGSTDTQYFGPGTRLTVL.

V and J are TRBV5-4 and TRBJ2-5; TRBD2 aligns across 7 bases. The CDR3 consists of 14 residues. The germline CDR1 and CDR2 sequences are SGHNT and YYREEE (reference sequence). V lost 5 bases and J lost 2; bases outside the gene matches: 6. CDR3 residues: CASSAWTSQETQYF. The CDR3 DNA reads TGTGCCAGCAGTGCTTGGACTAGTCAAGAGACCCAGTACTTC.

Only a few counts were recorded for this clone. This sequence joins TRBV4-1 and TRBJ1-5; D possibly corresponds to TRBD1 (5 bases). The ends were cut back, 0 bases at V and 2 bases at J, with 14 bases in the middle. The CDR3 sequence is 17 residues long. The germline V gene encodes CDR1 MGHRA and CDR2 YSYEKL. The CDR3 nucleotides read TGCGCCAGCAGCCAAGATCTTGGGGGGAAGGGCAATCAGCCCCAGCATTTT. Protein product: CASSQDLGGKGNQPQHF.

This clone was counted only a few times. The genes are TRBV19 and TRBJ1-5, with a weak D call TRBD1 (6 bases). This CDR3 contains 16 residues. Germline loops: CDR1 LNHDA, CDR2 SQIVND (reference sequence). Between the trimmed V and J ends, which lost 5 bases and 4 bases, there was a span of 18 bases. The CDR3 here is CASSRGGLPLNQPQHF. The DNA for the CDR3 is TGTGCCAGTAGTCGCGGGGGGCTTCCTCTAAATCAGCCCCAGCATTTT.

The genes are TRBV30 and TRBJ1-5, with TRBD1 matching 7 bases. Germline lookup yields CDR1 GTSNPN and CDR2 SVGIG (reference sequence). The CDR3 consists of 17 residues. Trimming cost V 0 bases and J 1 base; bases outside gene matches: 9. The CDR3 nucleotides are TGTGCCTGGAGTGTACAAAGACAGGGTAGAAGCAATCAGCCCCAGCATTTT. The encoded protein is CAWSVQRQGRSNQPQHF.

V usage is TRBV19 and J usage is TRBJ2-5; D gene uncertain. The CDR3 loop spans 12 amino acids. From germline, CDR1 is LNHDA and CDR2 SQIVND (reference sequence). Trimming pared 0 bases from V and 5 bases from J, leaving 4 bases between. CDR3 in amino acids: CASSIDRETQYF. In nucleotides, the CDR3 is TGTGCCAGTAGTATAGATCGTGAGACCCAGTACTTC.

The chain is built from TRBV12-5 and TRBJ2-5, with 11 positions matching TRBD2. The CDR3 is 16 residues long. Germline V gene sequence: CDR1 LGHNT, CDR2 FRNRAP. After removal of 1 base from V and 5 bases from J, the junction contained 6 bases not matched to a gene. CDR3 in DNA: TGTGCTAGTGGTTTGGGTAGCGGGGGGGCCGGGGAGACCCAGTACTTC. Translated, it gives CASGLGSGGAGETQYF.

This sequence joins TRBV2 and TRBJ1-6; D possibly corresponds to TRBD1 (5 bases). Germline loops: CDR1 SNHLY, CDR2 FYNNEI. The CDR3 totals 13 residues. V dropped 6 bases and J dropped 6 bases, with 9 bases sitting between them. As DNA, the CDR3 is TGTGCCAGCAGGCAGGGTACTAATTCACCCCTCCACTTT. This sequence encodes CASRQGTNSPLHF.

This chain links TRBV18 with TRBJ1-5; a possible D gene is TRBD1 (6 bases). V lost 3 bases, J lost 8 bases, and 14 bases lay in between. This CDR3 spans 14 amino acids. The germline CDR1 and CDR2 sequences are KGHSH and LQKENI. In nucleotides, the CDR3 is TGTGCCAGCTCACCTTGGGGGGCCGGCGAGCCCCAGCATTTT. It is translated as CASSPWGAGEPQHF.

The V and J genes are TRBV11-2 and TRBJ2-5; no firm D call. The V gene lost 1 base and the J gene lost 2 bases, with 5 bases spanning the gap. Germline assignment: CDR1 SGHAT and CDR2 FQNNGV. The CDR3 extends over 13 amino acids. CDR3 nucleotide sequence: TGTGCCAGCAGCTTAGTATCGCAAGAGACCCAGTACTTC. It codes for CASSLVSQETQYF.

V and J are TRBV7-9 and TRBJ2-5, with no clear D. Per the germline V gene, CDR1 is SEHNR and CDR2 is FQNEAQ (reference sequence). Trimming left V 1 base short and J 1 base short, with 7 bases between. The CDR3 consists of 14 residues. The chain's CDR3 is CASSLGVAQETQYF. The DNA of the CDR3 is TGTGCCAGCAGCTTAGGGGTGGCCCAAGAGACCCAGTACTTC. Combining the CDR3 with reference TRBV7-9 and TRBJ2-5 gives the whole variable domain DTGVSQNPRHKITKRGQNVTFRCDPISEHNRLYWYRQTLGQGPEFLTYFQNEAQLEKSRLLSDRFSAERPKGSFSTLEIQRTEQGDSAMYLCASSLGVAQETQYFGPGTRLLVL.

This chain uses TRBV23-1 with TRBJ2-1; 8 positions agree with TRBD2. Being an ORF, TRBV23-1 has a function that is uncertain. V lost 9 bases, J lost 3 bases, and 7 bases stayed unmatched. The CDR3 is made up of 14 amino acids. CDR3 in DNA: TGCGCCAGGAAGACTAGCGCTTACTACAATGAGCAGTTCTTC. It yields the protein CARKTSAYYNEQFF.

This rearrangement joins TRBV7-9 to TRBJ2-1, with D possibly TRBD2 on 6 matching bases. Germline-derived CDR1 and CDR2 are SEHNR and FQNEAQ (reference sequence). V lost 8 bases and J lost 5, with 13 bases in between. CDR3 length equals 13 residues. As DNA, the CDR3 is TGTGCCAGCGGAGGGCAAGGGGACAATGAGCAGTTCTTC. Amino acids: CASGGQGDNEQFF.